This paragraph covers one TCR beta chain sequence. In the original workflow: For nucleated cells, counts were estimated from reference gene primer amplification. The data were produced by immunoSEQ multiplex PCR, yet TCRdb's version contains in-frame clones alone and is incomplete. V and J calls and clone size are those listed in that table; D and trimming were worked out from the DNA. The sample shows about 110,000 clones, about 90% of them seen only once. The CDR3 is made up of 16 amino acids. CDR1 KGHDR and CDR2 SFDVKD come from the germline V gene. The ends lost 5 bases at V and 4 bases at J; junction bases unmatched: 7. The data derive from a study of blood T cell repertoires in COVID-19. Overall study: Sites across the United States, Italy and Spain contributed samples from acute and convalescent COVID-19. PBMCs, B-cell-depleted T cells, or T cells were the source of the cDNA or gDNA that made up the material.

This clonotype was sampled from a human donor in a cohort sampled during active COVID-19. V is TRBV24-1 and J is TRBJ2-1; 10 nucleotides align to TRBD2. Material: peripheral blood. DNA for the CDR3: TGTGCCACCAGTGGCCCTAGCGGGGGCAAATACAATGAGCAGTTCTTC. This codes for CATSGPSGGKYNEQFF.